Only one count was recorded for the clone carrying this T cell receptor beta chain. Original methodology: Amplifying reference gene primers gave estimates of nucleated cell counts. Sequenced by immunoSEQ multiplex PCR; TCRdb stores in-frame clones only, minus some. V, J and clone size were drawn from that table, and D and trimming were deduced from the DNA. The sample yields roughly 250,000 clones, 88% seen once. This record comes from a study of blood T cell repertoires in COVID-19. Germline V gives CDR1 GTSNPN, CDR2 SVGIG (reference sequence). V was clipped by 6 bases and J by 0 bases, with 11 bases between them. The CDR3 is 13 residues long.

Sequenced material: PBMCs or T cells enriched from blood (not recorded which). The gene calls are TRBV30 and TRBJ1-1; possible D gene TRBD1, 5 bases. The TCR originated in a woman in her forties or fifties who had recovered from COVID-19. In nucleotides, the CDR3 is TGTGCCTGTTCGACAGAAATGAACACTGAAGCTTTCTTT. This encodes CACSTEMNTEAFF.